The 16 T cell receptor beta chains in this list originate from one sample, sequenced in a study of blood T cell repertoires in COVID-19. Produced via immunoSEQ multiplex PCR; TCRdb's table is partial and in-frame only. The repertoire holds 150,000 to 200,000 clones, with approximately 80% as singletons. Sequencing was done on a sample of PBMCs or T cells enriched from blood (not recorded which). Source of these receptors: a woman aged 55-69 years who had recovered from COVID-19.

The rearrangement links TRBV5-1 to TRBJ2-5, with 7 bases fitting TRBD1. CDR3 length: 13 residues. Germline V gene lookup returns CDR1 SGHRS and CDR2 YFSETQ. V lost 3 bases to trimming and J lost 3 bases; unmatched junction nucleotides: 2. The CDR3 region has the DNA TGCGCCAGCAGCTCAGGACAGGAAGAGACCCAGTACTTC. Translated, it gives CASSSGQEETQYF. Full variable domain (missing parts from reference TRBV5-1 and TRBJ2-5): KAGVTQTPRYLIKTRGQQVTLSCSPISGHRSVSWYQQTPGQGLQFLFEYFSETQRNKGNFPGRFSGRQFSNSRSEMNVSTLELGDSALYLCASSSGQEETQYFGPGTRLLVL.

This chain uses TRBV19 with TRBJ1-2; 7 bases are shared with TRBD1. Germline CDR1 reads LNHDA; CDR2 reads SQIVND (reference sequence). The V and J ends lost 3 bases and 4 bases, in that order; junction bases with no gene match: 8. This CDR3 region has 15 residues. DNA of the CDR3: TGTGCCAGTAGTATTTGGAGGGACAGAAGCTATGGCTACACCTTC. Translation: CASSIWRDRSYGYTF. Based on the CDR3 plus reference TRBV19 and TRBJ1-2, the full variable domain is DGGITQSPKYLFRKEGQNVTLSCEQNLNHDAMYWYRQDPGQGLRLIYYSQIVNDFQKGDIAEGYSVSREKKESFPLTVTSAQKNPTAFYLCASSIWRDRSYGYTFGSGTRLTVV.

J is TRBJ2-1 and V is TRBV4-1; tentatively, D is TRBD1 (5 bases). CDR1 and CDR2 (germline): MGHRA, YSYEKL. Trimming stripped 2 bases from V and 2 bases from J, with 13 bases between. This CDR3 has 16 amino acids. The CDR3 bases are TGCGCCAGCAGCCAACCAGCGCGCAGGGCCTACAATGAGCAGTTCTTC. Translating gives CASSQPARRAYNEQFF.

The chain has TRBV6-2 or TRBV6-3 and TRBJ2-1, with D hard to call. Germline CDR1 MNHEY, CDR2 SVGEGT. Trimming removed 4 bases at V and 4 bases at J, with 8 bases between. This CDR3 is 13 amino acids long. Here the CDR3 reads CASSLLLYNEQFF. CDR3 nucleotides: TGTGCCAGCAGTTTACTTCTTTACAATGAGCAGTTCTTC.

The chain recombines TRBV3-1 (or the pseudogene TRBV3-2) with TRBJ2-3; D not certain. CDR1 and CDR2 from the germline V gene are LGHDT and YNNKEL (reference sequence). This CDR3 comprises 14 residues. V lost 1 base, J lost 5 bases, and 10 bases lay in between. CDR3 bases: TGTGCCAGCAGCCAAGTAGCCCCTCAAGATACGCAGTATTTT. Translation: CASSQVAPQDTQYF.

This clone turned up a few times. The genes are TRBV18 and TRBJ1-2, with D uncertain. Germline V gene sequence: CDR1 KGHSH, CDR2 LQKENI. The CDR3 loop spans 15 amino acids. V was trimmed by 6 bases and J by 8 bases, leaving 22 bases between them. CDR3 DNA sequence: TGTGCCAGCTCGCCAGGAAGGATTAGTGAGAGGGGCTACACCTTC. This codes for CASSPGRISERGYTF.

This clone showed up just a few times. The rearrangement joins TRBV18 to TRBJ1-2; D remains unclear. Trimming shortened V by 3 bases and J by 6 bases, and 23 bases separated the two germline ends. This CDR3 region has 17 residues. CDR1 and CDR2 from the germline V gene are KGHSH and LQKENI. The CDR3: CASSPTREPNILHGYTF. Written as DNA, the CDR3 is TGTGCCAGCTCACCCACCCGGGAACCGAACATCCTACATGGCTACACCTTC.

V is TRBV19 and J is TRBJ1-5; TRBD1 might be the D (5 bases). CDR3 length: 14 residues. Germline V CDR1 and CDR2: LNHDA, SQIVND (reference sequence). V lost 4 bases and J lost 5, with 12 bases in between. For the CDR3, the DNA is TGTGCCAGTAGTAGGGGGACTCTTGATCAGCCCCAGCATTTT. Translating it yields CASSRGTLDQPQHF.

The chain employs TRBV5-8 and TRBJ2-1, with 7 bases lining up with TRBD2. This CDR3 contains 17 residues. J lost 10 bases, V lost 4 bases, and 20 bases had no gene match. Germline values: CDR1 SGHTS, CDR2 YDEGEE. The CDR3 DNA sequence: TGTGCCAGCAGCCTCATTTGGCGCGGGGGTCCTGGGGAAGAGCAGTTCTTC. The encoded protein is CASSLIWRGGPGEEQFF.

The chain uses TRBV5-1 and TRBJ1-4, with a weak D call TRBD1 (5 bases). Germline assignment: CDR1 SGHRS and CDR2 YFSETQ. This CDR3 has 16 residues. Trimming removed 5 bases at V and 2 bases at J, with 16 bases between. CDR3 bases: TGCGCCAGCAGGAGAGGGGAGGGTAACACTAATGAAAAACTGTTTTTT. It specifies CASRRGEGNTNEKLFF.

In this sample, this clone turned up a few times. This chain connects TRBV5-4 to TRBJ2-3; D is perhaps TRBD2 (5 bases). Trimming left V 4 bases short and J 0 bases short, with 12 bases between. The CDR3 spans 15 residues. Germline CDR1 SGHNT, CDR2 YYREEE (reference sequence). CDR3 loop: CASSSGGSSTDTQYF. For the CDR3, the DNA is TGTGCCAGCAGCAGCGGAGGTTCTAGCACAGATACGCAGTATTTT.

The genes are TRBV2 and TRBJ2-3, with 8 bases matching TRBD1. Germline CDR1 and CDR2: SNHLY and FYNNEI. The V and J ends lost 2 bases and 1 base, in that order; junction bases with no gene match: 5. This CDR3 spans 16 amino acids. The chain's CDR3 is CASSETRTGRTDTQYF. CDR3 DNA sequence: TGTGCCAGCAGTGAAACCCGGACAGGGCGCACAGATACGCAGTATTTT.

This clone showed up just a few times. This chain connects TRBV7-3 to TRBJ1-3, with D perhaps TRBD1 (5 bases). The ends were cut back, 0 bases at V and 2 bases at J, with 11 bases in the middle. The germline CDR1 and CDR2 sequences are SGHTA and FQGTGA. The CDR3 length is 16 residues. The CDR3 coding sequence is TGTGCCAGCAGCTTAACGGCTGCAGGGACTGGAAACACCATATATTTT. Its translation is CASSLTAAGTGNTIYF.

Worth noting for this clone: Other DNA sequences within the sample encode an identical CDR3. The V and J genes are TRBV6-5 and TRBJ2-7, with 11 positions matching TRBD2. The CDR3 runs 15 residues. Germline V lookup: CDR1 MNHEY, CDR2 SVGAGI. The V gene end was trimmed by 5 bases and the J gene end by 0 bases; junction bases not matched to a gene: 3. This chain's CDR3 is CASSNLAGGSYEQYF. CDR3 DNA sequence: TGTGCCAGCAGTAATCTAGCGGGAGGCTCCTACGAGCAGTACTTC.

The chain couples TRBV6-5 to TRBJ1-1, with D possibly being TRBD1 (5 bases). This CDR3 spans 15 amino acids. V was shortened by 7 bases and J by 6 bases, with 21 bases between the two germline ends. Germline V gene sequence: CDR1 MNHEY, CDR2 SVGAGI. This CDR3 is CASKGWAGGRAEAFF. The CDR3 nucleotides are TGTGCCAGCAAGGGATGGGCCGGGGGGAGAGCTGAAGCTTTCTTT.

The chain links TRBV5-1 to TRBJ1-1; 10 nucleotides line up with TRBD1. The germline CDR1 and CDR2 sequences are SGHRS and YFSETQ. With V trimmed by 4 bases and J by 4 bases, 10 bases remained unmatched. The CDR3 contains 16 residues. CDR3 sequence (DNA): TGCGCCAGCAGCGGGGGACAGGGGAGTATAGGCACTGAAGCTTTCTTT. It encodes CASSGGQGSIGTEAFF. Full variable domain (remainder filled in from reference TRBV5-1 and TRBJ1-1): KAGVTQTPRYLIKTRGQQVTLSCSPISGHRSVSWYQQTPGQGLQFLFEYFSETQRNKGNFPGRFSGRQFSNSRSEMNVSTLELGDSALYLCASSGGQGSIGTEAFFGQGTRLTVV.